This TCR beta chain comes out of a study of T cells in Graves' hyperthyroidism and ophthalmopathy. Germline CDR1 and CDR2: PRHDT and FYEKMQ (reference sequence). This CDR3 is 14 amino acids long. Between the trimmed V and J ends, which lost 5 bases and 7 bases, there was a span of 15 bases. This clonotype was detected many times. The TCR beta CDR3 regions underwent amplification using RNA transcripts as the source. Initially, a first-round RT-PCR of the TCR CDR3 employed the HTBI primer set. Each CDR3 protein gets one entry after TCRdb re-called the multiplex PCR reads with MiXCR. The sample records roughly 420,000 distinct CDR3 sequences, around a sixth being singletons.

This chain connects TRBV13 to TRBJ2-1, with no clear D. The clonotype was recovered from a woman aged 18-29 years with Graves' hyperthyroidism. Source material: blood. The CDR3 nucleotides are TGTGCCAGCAGCCCCCCGGCGGCGAGAAATGAGCAGTTCTTC. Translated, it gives CASSPPAARNEQFF.